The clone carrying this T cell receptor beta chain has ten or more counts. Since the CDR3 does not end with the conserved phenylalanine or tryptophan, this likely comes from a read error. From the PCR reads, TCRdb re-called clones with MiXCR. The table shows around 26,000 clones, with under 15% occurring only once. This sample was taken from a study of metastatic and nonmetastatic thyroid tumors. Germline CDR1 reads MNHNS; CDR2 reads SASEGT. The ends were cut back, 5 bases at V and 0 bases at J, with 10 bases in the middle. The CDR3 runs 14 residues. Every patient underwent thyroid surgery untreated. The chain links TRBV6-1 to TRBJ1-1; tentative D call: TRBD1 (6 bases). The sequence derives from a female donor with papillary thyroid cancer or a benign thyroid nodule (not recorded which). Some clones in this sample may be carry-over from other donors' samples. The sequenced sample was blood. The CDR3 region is CASSLDRMNTEAFL. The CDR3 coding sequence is TGTGCCAGCAGTTTGGACAGAATGAACACTGAAGCTTTCCTT.